The 30 T cell receptor beta chains reported below all come from one sample, sequenced in a study of T cell responses to AZD1222 COVID-19 vaccine. The table came from immunoSEQ multiplex PCR; TCRdb's copy has only in-frame clones and leaves some out. The sample lists 250,000 to 300,000 clones; around 93% were seen once. The sequenced sample was peripheral blood, obtained 28 days after the second AZD1222 dose. The origin of the receptors is an adult who received the AZD1222 COVID-19 vaccine.

The chain has TRBV6-5 and TRBJ1-5; 7 bases are shared with TRBD1. Per germline, CDR1 MNHEY and CDR2 SVGAGI. V was clipped by 4 bases and J by 2 bases; unmatched bases: 5. The CDR3 is 15 residues long. The chain's CDR3 is CASSSRQGGNQPQHF. The CDR3 DNA is TGTGCCAGCAGTTCGAGGCAGGGGGGCAATCAGCCCCAGCATTTT.

This chain uses TRBV5-1 with TRBJ2-7; TRBD1 might be the D (6 bases). The CDR3 has 14 residues. Germline V gene lookup returns CDR1 SGHRS and CDR2 YFSETQ. With 4 bases removed from V and 9 bases from J, the gap between germline ends came to 20 bases. CDR3 loop: CASSPSQGPGAQYF. The CDR3 bases are TGCGCCAGCAGCCCCTCACAGGGACCGGGTGCGCAGTACTTC.

The J gene is TRBJ2-5, the V gene TRBV6-5; the D call may be TRBD1 or TRBD2 (5 bases each). The CDR3 has 13 amino acids. CDR1 and CDR2 (germline): MNHEY, SVGAGI. The V end lost 11 bases, the J end lost 5 bases, and 18 bases lay between the germline ends. The CDR3 here is CAVLVGDGETQYF. In DNA form, the CDR3 reads TGTGCCGTCCTGGTGGGGGACGGGGAGACCCAGTACTTC.

The J gene is TRBJ2-2, the V gene TRBV27; D is ambiguous. The V and J ends lost 3 bases and 0 bases respectively, with 2 bases between them. Germline CDR1 and CDR2: MNHEY and SMNVEV (reference sequence). The CDR3 is 13 residues long. In nucleotides, the CDR3 is TGTGCCAGCAGTTTGCCGAACACCGGGGAGCTGTTTTTT. Translation gives CASSLPNTGELFF.

The chain uses TRBV4-2 and TRBJ2-3; no clear D. The CDR3 has 12 amino acids. CDR1 and CDR2 (germline): LGHNA, YNFKEQ. The V end lost 1 base, the J end lost 6 bases, and 5 bases lay between the germline ends. Here the CDR3 reads CASSQVADTQYF. CDR3 nucleotide sequence: TGTGCCAGCAGCCAAGTGGCGGATACGCAGTATTTT.

This chain links TRBV7-9 with TRBJ1-2; 10 bases fit TRBD1. Looked up from germline, CDR1 is SEHNR and CDR2 is FQNEAQ (reference sequence). The CDR3 sequence is 17 residues long. The trim removed 3 bases at V and 0 bases at J, leaving 7 bases unmatched. CDR3 DNA sequence: TGTGCCAGCAGCTTGACAGGGGGCGTTTCTTCTAACTATGGCTACACCTTC. It yields the protein CASSLTGGVSSNYGYTF.

The chain links TRBV7-9 to TRBJ1-5, with D possibly TRBD1 on 5 matching bases. V was pared by 2 bases and J by 0 bases, with 8 bases between. CDR1 and CDR2 from the germline V gene are SEHNR and FQNEAQ (reference sequence). This CDR3 region has 15 residues. CDR3 loop: CASSLTGGSNQPQHF. The DNA for the CDR3 is TGTGCCAGCAGCTTAACTGGGGGTAGCAATCAGCCCCAGCATTTT.

This chain uses TRBV25-1 with TRBJ1-3; D uncertain. This CDR3 is built from 13 residues. V lost 7 bases and J lost 9, with 16 bases in between. The germline V gene has CDR1 MGHDK and CDR2 SYGVNS. CDR3 DNA sequence: TGTGCCAGCATGTCGGAGGGTAGTAGCACCATATATTTT. Protein product: CASMSEGSSTIYF.

This clone has only a few counts. This sequence joins TRBV3-1 (or the pseudogene TRBV3-2) and TRBJ1-4, with a weak D call TRBD1 (6 bases). Germline CDR1 and CDR2: LGHDT and YNNKEL (reference sequence). Trimming shortened V by 4 bases and J by 2 bases, and 11 bases separated the two germline ends. The CDR3 covers 15 residues. CDR3 coding DNA: TGTGCCAGCAGCCTCCGAACAGGGACTAATGAAAAACTGTTTTTT. It encodes CASSLRTGTNEKLFF.

The chain joins TRBV5-1 to TRBJ2-5; D not resolved. Germline V gives CDR1 SGHRS, CDR2 YFSETQ. The V end was cut by 0 bases, the J end by 2 bases, with 11 bases between. The CDR3 runs 15 residues. The CDR3 DNA reads as TGCGCCAGCAGCTTGGCCGGCGTGATACAAGAGACCCAGTACTTC. Protein product: CASSLAGVIQETQYF.

This chain joins TRBV5-1 and TRBJ2-7; TRBD2 matches 8 bases. The V segment lost 5 bases and the J segment 1 base; nucleotides outside the gene matches: 8. This CDR3 is 15 amino acids long. Germline values: CDR1 SGHRS, CDR2 YFSETQ. CDR3 coding DNA: TGCGCCAGCAGACCGGGGGGGAGATTTTCCTACGAGCAGTACTTC. Translating it yields CASRPGGRFSYEQYF.

This chain connects TRBV3-1 (or the pseudogene TRBV3-2) to TRBJ2-2; possibly TRBD1 or TRBD2 for D (5 bases each). This CDR3 comprises 16 residues. The germline CDR1 and CDR2 sequences are LGHDT and YNNKEL (reference sequence). V gave up 4 bases and J gave up 4 bases, with 16 bases separating them. As DNA, the CDR3 is TGTGCCAGCAGCCTTTCGTCGGGGCGCGGCACCGGGGAGCTGTTTTTT. This translates into CASSLSSGRGTGELFF.

The J gene is TRBJ1-1, the V gene TRBV28; D is perhaps TRBD1 (5 bases). Deletions cut 3 bases from V and 9 bases from J, with 14 bases between. This CDR3 is built from 13 residues. Germline V gene sequence: CDR1 MDHEN, CDR2 SYDVKM. The CDR3 protein is CASSFGSSGQAFF. The CDR3 DNA reads as TGTGCCAGCAGTTTTGGATCCTCGGGACAAGCTTTCTTT.

This rearrangement joins TRBV20-1 to TRBJ2-4; D may be TRBD2 (6 bases). Trimming shortened V by 3 bases and J by 6 bases, and 12 bases separated the two germline ends. CDR3 length: 13 residues. Germline CDR1 reads DFQATT; CDR2 reads SNEGSKA (reference sequence). CDR3 sequence: CSASSGGVNIQYF. CDR3 in DNA: TGCAGTGCTAGTTCTGGAGGGGTAAACATTCAGTACTTC.

The CDR3 reads CASSKSSYGYTF. CDR3 nucleotide sequence: TGTGCCAGTAGTAAGTCAAGCTATGGCTACACCTTC. The V and J genes are TRBV19 and TRBJ1-2, with unresolved D. The V end lost 4 bases, the J end lost 4 bases, and 7 bases lay between the germline ends. This CDR3 is 12 amino acids long. Germline V CDR1 and CDR2: LNHDA, SQIVND (reference sequence).

The genes are TRBV27 and TRBJ1-5; D remains unclear. The CDR3 sequence is 13 residues long. Germline CDR1 reads MNHEY; CDR2 reads SMNVEV (reference sequence). The V gene lost 6 bases and the J gene lost 6 bases, with 12 bases spanning the gap. In nucleotides, the CDR3 is TGTGCCAGCAGCCCAAACGGGGTTCAGCCCCAGCATTTT. Amino acids: CASSPNGVQPQHF.

The chain has TRBV10-3 and TRBJ1-1; D is ambiguous. Germline V CDR1 and CDR2: ENHRY, SYGVKD. V dropped 5 bases and J dropped 1 base, with 8 bases sitting between them. The CDR3 spans 13 residues. This chain's CDR3 is CAISREQNTEAFF. The DNA for the CDR3 is TGTGCCATCAGTCGGGAGCAGAACACTGAAGCTTTCTTT.

CDR3 region: CASSGQGLGTEAFF. The CDR3, as DNA: TGTGCCAGCAGTGGACAGGGGCTCGGGACTGAAGCTTTCTTT. The chain carries TRBV2 and TRBJ1-1; 8 nucleotides line up with TRBD1. CDR1 is SNHLY, CDR2 FYNNEI, per germline. V dropped 4 bases and J dropped 5; count of bases not matched to a gene: 6. The CDR3 is 14 residues long.

The V gene is TRBV6-5, the J gene TRBJ1-2, with 8 bases aligning to TRBD1. Germline V lookup: CDR1 MNHEY, CDR2 SVGAGI. This CDR3 has 15 residues. After removal of 6 bases from V and 0 bases from J, the junction contained 6 bases not matched to a gene. The DNA for the CDR3 is TGTGCCAGCAGACCTATCAGGGGGCCTAACTATGGCTACACCTTC. This gives the protein CASRPIRGPNYGYTF.

The chain combines TRBV2 with TRBJ2-3; TRBD1 is a possible D gene (5 bases). The CDR3 totals 15 residues. The V end was cut by 8 bases, the J end by 0 bases, with 15 bases between. The germline CDR1 and CDR2 sequences are SNHLY and FYNNEI. The CDR3 sequence is CASAGAGSSTDTQYF. The CDR3 DNA follows: TGTGCCAGCGCTGGGGCAGGGTCAAGCACAGATACGCAGTATTTT.

This chain connects TRBV12-5 to TRBJ2-3; D gene unclear. Germline V gene data show CDR1 as LGHNT and CDR2 as FRNRAP. Trimming took 7 bases from V and 2 from J, leaving 10 bases between them. The CDR3 has 13 amino acids. The DNA of the CDR3 is TGTGCTAGTGCGCAGACTTACACAGATACGCAGTATTTT. It codes for CASAQTYTDTQYF.

This rearrangement joins TRBV5-1 to TRBJ2-2; D not resolved. Germline CDR1 reads SGHRS; CDR2 reads YFSETQ. The CDR3 runs 14 residues. Deletions cut 4 bases from V and 2 bases from J, with 9 bases between. CDR3 sequence: CASSDVTNTGELFF. CDR3 sequence (DNA): TGCGCCAGCAGCGACGTTACAAACACCGGGGAGCTGTTTTTT.

The CDR3 DNA sequence: TGTGCAAGTCGCTTAGGTGACCGGACAGACTACTCACCCCTCCACTTT. As protein: CASRLGDRTDYSPLHF. The chain couples TRBV12-2 to TRBJ1-6; TRBD1 is taken as the D call from the table, unchecked against the DNA. TRBV12-2 represents a pseudogene. This CDR3 has 16 amino acids.

The chain recombines TRBV3-1 (or the pseudogene TRBV3-2) with TRBJ1-4, with a tentative D call TRBD1 (5 bases). With 5 bases removed from V and 5 bases from J, the gap between germline ends came to 15 bases. Germline CDR1 LGHDT, CDR2 YNNKEL (reference sequence). This CDR3 is 15 amino acids long. The CDR3, as DNA: TGTGCCAGCAGCTCCGGGGCCTTGATCAATGAAAAACTGTTTTTT. The encoded protein is CASSSGALINEKLFF.

This clone was recorded a few times. The rearrangement joins TRBV6-4 to TRBJ1-1; no definite D call. The germline V gene has CDR1 MRHNA and CDR2 SNTAGT. The CDR3 runs 13 residues. V shed 7 bases and J shed 4 bases, with 13 bases lying between them. CDR3 protein: CASTDRVATEAFF. CDR3 in DNA: TGTGCCAGCACCGACCGGGTAGCCACTGAAGCTTTCTTT.

V gene TRBV3-1 (or the pseudogene TRBV3-2) combines with J gene TRBJ1-2; 12 bases fit TRBD1. Germline CDR1 is LGHDT and CDR2 is YNNKEL (reference sequence). V was pared by 4 bases and J by 4 bases, with 13 bases of the junction left unmatched. The CDR3 is 18 residues long. CDR3 DNA: TGTGCCAGCAGCCCCCTTGCGGGACAGGGGGCGCTTAGCTATGGCTACACCTTC. It is translated as CASSPLAGQGALSYGYTF.

V gene TRBV5-6 combines with J gene TRBJ1-1; D remains ambiguous. The CDR3 runs to 11 residues. V lost 7 bases and J lost 0, with 4 bases in between. Germline V CDR1 and CDR2: SGHDT, YYEEEE. The DNA of the CDR3 is TGTGCCAGCTCCATGAACACTGAAGCTTTCTTT. Amino acid sequence: CASSMNTEAFF.

A remark on this clone: Additional DNA sequences in this sample encode the identical CDR3. V gene TRBV28 combines with J gene TRBJ2-7; 9 bases align to TRBD2. The trim removed 8 bases at V and 6 bases at J, leaving 8 bases unmatched. Germline V lookup: CDR1 MDHEN, CDR2 SYDVKM. The CDR3 contains 13 residues. The CDR3: CASHPGLAVEQYF. CDR3 DNA sequence: TGTGCCAGCCACCCGGGACTAGCAGTCGAGCAGTACTTC.

The rearrangement uses TRBV2 and TRBJ1-5; TRBD1 aligns across 9 bases. Trimming removed 5 bases from V and 4 bases from J; junction bases left unmatched: 6. This CDR3 spans 15 amino acids. Germline CDR1 reads SNHLY; CDR2 reads FYNNEI. CDR3 nucleotide sequence: TGTGCCAGCAGTTGGGGACAGGGTGAGAATCAGCCCCAGCATTTT. Its protein is CASSWGQGENQPQHF.

The chain carries TRBV10-2 and TRBJ2-7, with D possibly matching TRBD2 (5 bases). CDR1 and CDR2 from the germline V gene are WSHSY and SAAADI. This CDR3 has 13 amino acids. Trimming took off 7 bases at V and 2 bases at J, with 12 bases between the two ends. The CDR3 spells CASTGSRAYEQYF. Written as DNA, the CDR3 is TGCGCCAGCACGGGAAGCAGAGCCTACGAGCAGTACTTC.